The clone carrying this T cell receptor beta chain was recorded once. Methods used by the authors: Quantification of nucleated cells was approximated via reference gene primer amplification. Repertoires were generated with immunoSEQ multiplex PCR, while TCRdb's copy carries only in-frame clones and drops some. The V and J calls and clone size come from that table; D and trimming were worked out from the DNA. The sample includes approximately 150,000 clones, 85% to 90% seen only once; the top ten take approximately 4%. These data originate in a study of blood T cell repertoires in COVID-19. Study information: The samples span acute and convalescent COVID-19 from the United States, Italy and Spain. From T cells, B-cell-depleted T cells, or PBMCs came the material, which was cDNA or gDNA.

The CDR3 covers 15 residues. CDR1 and CDR2 (germline): SGHNT, YYREEE (reference sequence). The J segment lost 0 bases and the V segment lost 4 bases, leaving 7 bases of the junction unmatched. The sequence was obtained from a woman aged 70-85 years with acute or convalescent COVID-19. This chain connects TRBV5-4 to TRBJ2-7; the match to TRBD1 covers 7 bases. The sequencing sample was made of peripheral blood. CDR3 region: CASSQDRASSYEQYF. CDR3 DNA: TGTGCCAGCAGCCAAGACAGGGCAAGCTCCTACGAGCAGTACTTC.